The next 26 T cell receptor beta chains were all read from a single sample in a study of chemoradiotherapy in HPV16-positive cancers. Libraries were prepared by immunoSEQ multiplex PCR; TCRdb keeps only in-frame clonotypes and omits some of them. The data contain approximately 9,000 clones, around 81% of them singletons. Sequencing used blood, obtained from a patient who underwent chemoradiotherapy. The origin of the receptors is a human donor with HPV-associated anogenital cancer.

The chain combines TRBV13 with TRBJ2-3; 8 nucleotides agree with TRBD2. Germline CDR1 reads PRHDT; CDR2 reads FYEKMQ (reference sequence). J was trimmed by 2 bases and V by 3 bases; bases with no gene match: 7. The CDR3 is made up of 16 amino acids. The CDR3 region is CASSLSGGLITDTQYF. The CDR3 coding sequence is TGTGCCAGCAGCTTGAGCGGGGGCCTTATCACAGATACGCAGTATTTT.

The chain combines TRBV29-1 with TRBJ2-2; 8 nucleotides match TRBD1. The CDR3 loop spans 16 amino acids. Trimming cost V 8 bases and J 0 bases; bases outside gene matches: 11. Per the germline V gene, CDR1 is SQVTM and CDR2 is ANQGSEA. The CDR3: CSTRIQGVSNTGELFF. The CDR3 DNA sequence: TGCAGCACTCGTATACAGGGGGTATCGAACACCGGGGAGCTGTTTTTT.

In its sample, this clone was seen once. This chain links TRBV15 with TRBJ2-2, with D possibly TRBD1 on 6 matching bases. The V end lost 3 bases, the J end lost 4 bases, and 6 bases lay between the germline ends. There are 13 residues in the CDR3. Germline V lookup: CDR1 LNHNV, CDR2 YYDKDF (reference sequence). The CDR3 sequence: CATSRGATGELFF. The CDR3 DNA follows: TGTGCCACCAGCAGGGGGGCCACCGGGGAGCTGTTTTTT.

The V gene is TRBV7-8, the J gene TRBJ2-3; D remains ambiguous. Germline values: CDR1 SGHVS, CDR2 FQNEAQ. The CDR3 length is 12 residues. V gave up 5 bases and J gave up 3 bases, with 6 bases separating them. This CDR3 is CASSERTDTQYF. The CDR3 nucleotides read TGTGCCAGCAGCGAAAGGACAGATACGCAGTATTTT. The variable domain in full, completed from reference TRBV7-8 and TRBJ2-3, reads GAGVSQSPRYKVAKRGQDVALRCDPISGHVSLFWYQQALGQGPEFLTYFQNEAQLDKSGLPSDRFFAERPEGSVSTLKIQRTQQEDSAVYLCASSERTDTQYFGPGTRLTVL.

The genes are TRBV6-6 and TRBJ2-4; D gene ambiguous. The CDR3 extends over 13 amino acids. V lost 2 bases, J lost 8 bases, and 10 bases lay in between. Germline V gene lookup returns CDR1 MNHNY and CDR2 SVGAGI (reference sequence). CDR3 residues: CASSYVPFDIQYF. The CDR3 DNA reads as TGTGCCAGCAGTTACGTACCATTCGACATTCAGTACTTC.

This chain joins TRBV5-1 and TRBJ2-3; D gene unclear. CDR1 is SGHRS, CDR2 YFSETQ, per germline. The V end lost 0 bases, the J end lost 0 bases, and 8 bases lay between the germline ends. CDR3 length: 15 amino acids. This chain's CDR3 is CASSLAGASTDTQYF. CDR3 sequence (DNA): TGCGCCAGCAGCTTGGCCGGAGCTAGCACAGATACGCAGTATTTT.

DNA of the CDR3: TGCAGCGTTGAACGGGAGGCAGGGGGAAACACCATATATTTT. Translated, it gives CSVEREAGGNTIYF. The chain joins TRBV29-1 to TRBJ1-3; a possible D gene is TRBD1 (5 bases). Trimming removed 2 bases from V and 4 bases from J, with 12 bases in between. From germline, CDR1 is SQVTM and CDR2 ANQGSEA. This CDR3 comprises 14 residues.

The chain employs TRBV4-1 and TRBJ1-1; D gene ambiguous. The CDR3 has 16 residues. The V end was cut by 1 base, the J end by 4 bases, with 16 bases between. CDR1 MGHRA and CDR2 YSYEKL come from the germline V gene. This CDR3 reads CASSQGLSQPGTEAFF. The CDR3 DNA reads TGCGCCAGCAGCCAAGGCCTTTCACAGCCCGGCACTGAAGCTTTCTTT.

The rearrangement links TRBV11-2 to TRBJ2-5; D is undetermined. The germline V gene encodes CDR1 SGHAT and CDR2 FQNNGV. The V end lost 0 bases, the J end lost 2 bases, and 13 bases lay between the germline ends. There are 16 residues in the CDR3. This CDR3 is CASSLDLFEWQETQYF. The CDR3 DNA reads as TGTGCCAGCAGCTTAGACCTCTTTGAGTGGCAAGAGACCCAGTACTTC.

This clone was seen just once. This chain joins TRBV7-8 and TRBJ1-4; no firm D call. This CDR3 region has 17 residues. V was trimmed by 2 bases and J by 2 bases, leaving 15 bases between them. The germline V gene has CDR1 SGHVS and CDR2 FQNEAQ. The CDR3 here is CASSLRVPQATNEKLFF. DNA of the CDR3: TGTGCCAGCAGCTTAAGGGTGCCTCAGGCGACTAATGAAAAACTGTTTTTT.

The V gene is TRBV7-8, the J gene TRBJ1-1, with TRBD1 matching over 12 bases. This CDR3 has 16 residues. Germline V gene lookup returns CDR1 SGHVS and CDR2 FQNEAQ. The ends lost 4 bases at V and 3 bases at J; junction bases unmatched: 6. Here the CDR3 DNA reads TGTGCCAGCAGCTGGGGACAGGGGGCCGGCGACACTGAAGCTTTCTTT. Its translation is CASSWGQGAGDTEAFF.

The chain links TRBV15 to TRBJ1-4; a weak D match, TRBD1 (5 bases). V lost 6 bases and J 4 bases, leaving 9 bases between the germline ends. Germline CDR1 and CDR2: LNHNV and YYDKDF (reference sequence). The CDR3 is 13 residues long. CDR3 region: CATSRQHNEKLFF. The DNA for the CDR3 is TGTGCCACCAGTAGACAGCATAATGAAAAACTGTTTTTT.

The CDR3 DNA is TGTGCCAGCAGCTTAGCCCGGGCGGCTCTCACCGGGGAGCTGTTTTTT. Translated: CASSLARAALTGELFF. The chain uses TRBV7-2 and TRBJ2-2; D is unclear. V was trimmed by 0 bases and J by 4 bases, leaving 12 bases between them. This CDR3 is 16 amino acids long. Germline CDR1 and CDR2: SGHTA and FQGNSA.

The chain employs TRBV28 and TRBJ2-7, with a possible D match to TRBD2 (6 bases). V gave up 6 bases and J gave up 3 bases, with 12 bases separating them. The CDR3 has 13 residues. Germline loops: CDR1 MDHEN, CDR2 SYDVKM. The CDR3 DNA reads TGTGCCAGCAGGGTCGGGGGAAGCTACGAGCAGTACTTC. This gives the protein CASRVGGSYEQYF.

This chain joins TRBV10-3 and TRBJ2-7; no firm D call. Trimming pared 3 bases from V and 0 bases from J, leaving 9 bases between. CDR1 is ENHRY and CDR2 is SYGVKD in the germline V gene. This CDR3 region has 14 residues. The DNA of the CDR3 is TGTGCCATCAGTGACGGGCAGAACTCCTACGAGCAGTACTTC. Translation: CAISDGQNSYEQYF.

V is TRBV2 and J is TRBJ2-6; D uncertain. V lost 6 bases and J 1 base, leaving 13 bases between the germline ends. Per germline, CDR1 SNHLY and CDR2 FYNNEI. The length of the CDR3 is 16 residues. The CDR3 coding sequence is TGTGCCAGCAGCCCCCCAACGGATTCTGGGGCCAACGTCCTGACTTTC. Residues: CASSPPTDSGANVLTF. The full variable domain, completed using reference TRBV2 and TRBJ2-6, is EPEVTQTPSHQVTQMGQEVILRCVPISNHLYFYWYRQILGQKVEFLVSFYNNEISEKSEIFDDQFSVERPDGSNFTLKIRSTKLEDSAMYFCASSPPTDSGANVLTFGAGSRLTVL.

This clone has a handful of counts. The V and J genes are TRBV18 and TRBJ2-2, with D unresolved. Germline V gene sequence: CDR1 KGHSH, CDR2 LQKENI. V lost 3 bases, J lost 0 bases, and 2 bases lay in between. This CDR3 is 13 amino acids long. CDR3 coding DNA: TGTGCCAGCTCACCCCCGAACACCGGGGAGCTGTTTTTT. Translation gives CASSPPNTGELFF.

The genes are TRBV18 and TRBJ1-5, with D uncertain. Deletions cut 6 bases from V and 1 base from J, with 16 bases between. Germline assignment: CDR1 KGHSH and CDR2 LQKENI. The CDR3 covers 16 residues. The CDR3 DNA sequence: TGTGCCAGCTCTCCTGCTCCCCTCGGGAGCAATCAGCCCCAGCATTTT. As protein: CASSPAPLGSNQPQHF.

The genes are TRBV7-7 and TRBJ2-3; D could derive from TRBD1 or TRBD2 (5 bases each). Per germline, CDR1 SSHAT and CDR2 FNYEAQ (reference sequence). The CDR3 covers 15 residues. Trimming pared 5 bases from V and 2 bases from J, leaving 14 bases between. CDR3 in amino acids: CASSPWAGATDTQYF. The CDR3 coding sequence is TGTGCCAGCAGCCCATGGGCCGGGGCCACAGATACGCAGTATTTT.

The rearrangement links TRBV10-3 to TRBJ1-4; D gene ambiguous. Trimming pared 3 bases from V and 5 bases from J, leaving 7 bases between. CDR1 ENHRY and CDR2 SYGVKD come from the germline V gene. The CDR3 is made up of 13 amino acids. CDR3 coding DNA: TGTGCCATCAGTGAATGGAGAAATGAAAAACTGTTTTTT. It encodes CAISEWRNEKLFF.

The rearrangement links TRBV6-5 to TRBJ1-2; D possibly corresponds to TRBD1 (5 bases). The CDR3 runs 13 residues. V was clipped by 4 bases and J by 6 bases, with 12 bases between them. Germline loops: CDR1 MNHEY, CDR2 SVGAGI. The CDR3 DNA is TGTGCCAGCAGTTCGAATCTGGGGGATGGCTACACCTTC. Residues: CASSSNLGDGYTF.

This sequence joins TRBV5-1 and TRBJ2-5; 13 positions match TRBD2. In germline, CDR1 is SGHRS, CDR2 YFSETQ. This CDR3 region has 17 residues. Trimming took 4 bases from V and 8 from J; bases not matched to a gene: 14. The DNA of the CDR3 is TGCGCCAGCAGCCCGGGGACTAGCGGGGCTCTAGGTTCAACCCAGTACTTC. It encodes CASSPGTSGALGSTQYF.

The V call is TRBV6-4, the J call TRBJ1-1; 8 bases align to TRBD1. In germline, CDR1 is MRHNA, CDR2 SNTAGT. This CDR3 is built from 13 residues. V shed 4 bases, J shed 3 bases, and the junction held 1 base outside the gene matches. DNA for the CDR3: TGTGCCAGCAGTGGACAGGGGCACACTGAAGCTTTCTTT. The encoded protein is CASSGQGHTEAFF.

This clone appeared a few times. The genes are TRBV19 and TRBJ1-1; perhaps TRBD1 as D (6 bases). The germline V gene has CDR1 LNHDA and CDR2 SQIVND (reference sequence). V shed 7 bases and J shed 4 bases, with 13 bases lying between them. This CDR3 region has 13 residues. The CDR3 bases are TGTGCCAGTACTTCCCGGGGGCTCACTGAAGCTTTCTTT. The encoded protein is CASTSRGLTEAFF.

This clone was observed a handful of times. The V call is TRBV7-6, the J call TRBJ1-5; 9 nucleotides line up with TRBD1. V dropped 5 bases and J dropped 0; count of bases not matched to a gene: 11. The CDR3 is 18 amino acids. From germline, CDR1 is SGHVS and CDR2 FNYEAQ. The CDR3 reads CASSIQGAAFYSNQPQHF. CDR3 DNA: TGTGCCAGCAGCATACAGGGGGCGGCCTTTTATAGCAATCAGCCCCAGCATTTT.

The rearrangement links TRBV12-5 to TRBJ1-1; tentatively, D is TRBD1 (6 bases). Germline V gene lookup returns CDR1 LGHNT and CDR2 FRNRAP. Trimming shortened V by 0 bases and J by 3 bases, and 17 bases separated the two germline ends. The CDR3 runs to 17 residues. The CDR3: CASGLVEDSLRDTEAFF. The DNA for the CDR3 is TGTGCTAGTGGTTTGGTAGAGGACAGTCTACGCGACACTGAAGCTTTCTTT.